In its sample, the clone carrying this TCR beta chain was seen once. The data belong to a study of shared clonotypes between healthy human individuals. Assay: immunoSEQ multiplex PCR; the TCRdb copy retains only in-frame clones and omits some. The sample lists about 490,000 clones; around 78% were seen once. The donors, healthy adults who were HIV-negative, had experienced no recent acute infections or vaccinations. Each sample came from a Caucasian adult donor living in Nashville, Tennessee. Tens of millions of PBMCs supplied genomic DNA for unsorted samples. CDR3 size: 14 residues. V shed 4 bases and J 6 bases; nucleotides not matched to a gene: 5. The germline V gene has CDR1 SGHTA and CDR2 FQGNSA.

This rearrangement joins TRBV7-2 to TRBJ2-1, with 8 bases that match TRBD2. Sequenced material: PBMCs. The TCR was taken from a woman between 40 and 55 years old in good health. Some clones in this sample may be carry-over from other donors' samples. CDR3 sequence reads: CASSSDGTSNEQFF. CDR3 sequence (DNA): TGTGCCAGCAGCTCGGACGGGACTAGCAATGAGCAGTTCTTC. The full variable domain, with the rest looked up from reference TRBV7-2 and TRBJ2-1, is GAGVSQSPSNKVTEKGKDVELRCDPISGHTALYWYRQSLGQGLEFLIYFQGNSAPDKSGLPSDRFSAERTGGSVSTLTIQRTQQEDSAVYLCASSSDGTSNEQFFGPGTRLTVL.